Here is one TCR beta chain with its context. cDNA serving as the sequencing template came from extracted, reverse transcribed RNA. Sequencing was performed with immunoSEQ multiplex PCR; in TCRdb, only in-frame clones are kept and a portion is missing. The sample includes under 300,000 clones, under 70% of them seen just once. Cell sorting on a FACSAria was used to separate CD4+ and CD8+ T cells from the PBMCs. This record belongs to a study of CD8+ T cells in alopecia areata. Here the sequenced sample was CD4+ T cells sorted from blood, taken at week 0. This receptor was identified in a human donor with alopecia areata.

CDR3 sequence (DNA): TGTGCCAGCAGCTTGCCAGCGTTGGAGACCCAGTACTTC. Amino acids: CASSLPALETQYF. This sequence joins TRBV5-4 and TRBJ2-5, with unresolved D. The CDR3 runs to 13 residues. Germline loops: CDR1 SGHNT, CDR2 YYREEE (reference sequence). The V end lost 1 base, the J end lost 5 bases, and 9 bases lay between the germline ends.